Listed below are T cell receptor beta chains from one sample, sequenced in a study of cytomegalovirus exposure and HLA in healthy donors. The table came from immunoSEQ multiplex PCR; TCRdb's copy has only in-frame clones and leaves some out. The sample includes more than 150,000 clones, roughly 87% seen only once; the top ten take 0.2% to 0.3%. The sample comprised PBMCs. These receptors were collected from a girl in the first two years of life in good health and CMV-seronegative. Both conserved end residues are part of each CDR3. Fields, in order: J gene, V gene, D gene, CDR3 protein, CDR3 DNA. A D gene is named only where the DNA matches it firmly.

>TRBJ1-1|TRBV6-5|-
CASSQGLQNTEAFF
TGTGCCAGCAGTCAGGGGTTGCAGAACACTGAAGCTTTCTTT
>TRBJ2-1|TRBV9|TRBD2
CASTGGPGYNEQFF
TGTGCCAGCACGGGAGGGCCCGGTTACAATGAGCAGTTCTTC
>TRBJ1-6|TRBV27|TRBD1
CASSLRYTGARVNSPLHF
TGTGCCAGCAGTTTGAGATACACAGGGGCGCGGGTTAATTCACCCCTCCACTTT
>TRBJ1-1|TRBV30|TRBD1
CAFTGALNTEAFF
TGTGCCTTTACAGGGGCATTGAACACTGAAGCTTTCTTT
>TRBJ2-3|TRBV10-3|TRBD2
CAITESGGRVADTQYF
TGTGCCATCACCGAAAGTGGCGGGAGAGTCGCAGATACGCAGTATTTT
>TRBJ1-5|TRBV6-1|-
CASGTTGYQPQHF
TGTGCCAGCGGCACGACAGGTTATCAGCCCCAGCATTTT
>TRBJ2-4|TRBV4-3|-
CASSQDPLGVAKNIQYF
TGCGCCAGCAGCCAAGATCCTCTAGGGGTAGCCAAAAACATTCAGTACTTC
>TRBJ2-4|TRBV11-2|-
CASSLKSEALAKNIQYF
TGTGCCAGCAGCCTTAAGTCTGAGGCTCTAGCCAAAAACATTCAGTACTTC
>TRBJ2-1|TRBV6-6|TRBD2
CASSARTSGTYNEQFF
TGTGCCAGCAGCGCGAGGACTAGCGGGACCTACAATGAGCAGTTCTTC
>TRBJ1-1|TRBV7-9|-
CASSLVGGGTEAFF
TGTGCCAGCAGCTTAGTTGGGGGGGGCACTGAAGCTTTCTTT
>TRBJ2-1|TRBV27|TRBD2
CASSLLEPSGRGGNEQFF
TGTGCCAGCAGTTTATTGGAACCTAGCGGGAGGGGAGGAAATGAGCAGTTCTTC
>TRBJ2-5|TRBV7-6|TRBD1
CASSLVRTGGRETQYF
TGTGCCAGCAGCTTAGTCAGGACAGGGGGCAGGGAGACCCAGTACTTC
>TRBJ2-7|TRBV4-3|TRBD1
CASRRDRGAYEQYF
TGCGCCAGCAGACGGGACAGGGGAGCCTACGAGCAGTACTTC
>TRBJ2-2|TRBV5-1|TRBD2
CASSPGAGGPTRELFF
TGCGCCAGCAGCCCCGGGGCGGGGGGGCCCACCAGGGAGCTGTTTTTT
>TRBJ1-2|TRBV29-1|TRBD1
CSVEDLAFLGQDGYTF
TGCAGCGTTGAAGATCTGGCCTTCCTGGGACAGGATGGCTACACCTTC
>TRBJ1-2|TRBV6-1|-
CASSLDSNYGYTF
TGTGCCAGCAGCTTAGACAGTAACTATGGCTACACCTTC
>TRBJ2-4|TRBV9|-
CASSPRGMDIQYF
TGTGCCAGCAGCCCACGAGGGATGGACATTCAGTACTTC
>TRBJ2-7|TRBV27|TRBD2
CASSKLAGAYEQYF
TGTGCCAGCAGCAAACTAGCGGGTGCCTACGAGCAGTACTTC
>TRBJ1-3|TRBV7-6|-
CASSLQEVGNTIYF
TGTGCCAGCAGCTTACAGGAGGTTGGAAACACCATATATTTT